One sample yielded the 2 T cell receptor beta chains listed below, sequenced in a study of shared clonotypes between healthy human individuals (dated by TCRdb to the early 2020s). The library came from the immunoSEQ multiplex PCR assay. The clones in this table, taken by TCRdb from immuneACCESS, are in-frame only. Not every clone is retained; where verified, under half of the shortfall comes from an unresolved V gene, and the cause of the rest is unknown. This sample comprises roughly 110,000 clones, under 70% of them detected only once. In total, the top ten clones hold roughly 24% of the sample. The specimen was memory CD8+ T cells sorted from blood. The cell subset or site label, as the study defines it: CD45RO+ cells pooled with CCR7-negative TemRA cells. Source of these receptors: a woman aged 25 to 45 in good health.

The J gene is TRBJ1-1, the V gene TRBV5-5; D is undetermined. This CDR3 comprises 13 residues. Germline loops: CDR1 SGHKS, CDR2 YYEKEE (reference sequence). The germline V and J ends were trimmed by 6 bases and 1 base, with 10 bases remaining between them. The DNA for the CDR3 is TGTGCCAGCAACCCCCTTGGGAACACTGAAGCTTTCTTT. This codes for CASNPLGNTEAFF.

The genes are TRBV2 and TRBJ2-5; D may be TRBD2 (5 bases). The CDR3 sequence is 13 residues long. CDR1 and CDR2 (germline): SNHLY, FYNNEI. Trimming left V 3 bases short and J 5 bases short, with 10 bases between. For the CDR3, the DNA is TGTGCCAGCAGTGACGAGGGAATGGAGACCCAGTACTTC. Protein product: CASSDEGMETQYF. The full variable domain, with the rest looked up from reference TRBV2 and TRBJ2-5, is EPEVTQTPSHQVTQMGQEVILRCVPISNHLYFYWYRQILGQKVEFLVSFYNNEISEKSEIFDDQFSVERPDGSNFTLKIRSTKLEDSAMYFCASSDEGMETQYFGPGTRLLVL.